Sequencing of this T cell receptor beta chain was carried out in a study of monozygotic twins with inflammatory bowel disease. Using eight separate reactions per sample, the authors generated cDNA. TCRdb reprocessed the 5' RACE reads; each CDR3 protein has one entry and no DNA is given. The sample table includes over 200,000 distinct CDR3 sequences. CDR3 length: 17 residues. Germline assignment: CDR1 SGHAT and CDR2 FQNNGV. For this clonotype: Its antigen is not identified.

The study, taken as a whole, reports: IBD patients, compared with healthy twins, shared fewer clonotypes with others (especially with disease activity). The co-twins with IBD showed lower TCRbeta diversity (inverse Simpson) than their healthy siblings.

This TCR was sampled from a human donor with ulcerative colitis or Crohn's disease, or a healthy co-twin of an affected twin (not recorded which). Sequencing was performed on blood. The J gene is TRBJ2-2, the V gene TRBV11-2; the TCRdb call, TRBD2, lacks DNA for checking. CDR3 protein: CASSPPRAAVNTGELFF.